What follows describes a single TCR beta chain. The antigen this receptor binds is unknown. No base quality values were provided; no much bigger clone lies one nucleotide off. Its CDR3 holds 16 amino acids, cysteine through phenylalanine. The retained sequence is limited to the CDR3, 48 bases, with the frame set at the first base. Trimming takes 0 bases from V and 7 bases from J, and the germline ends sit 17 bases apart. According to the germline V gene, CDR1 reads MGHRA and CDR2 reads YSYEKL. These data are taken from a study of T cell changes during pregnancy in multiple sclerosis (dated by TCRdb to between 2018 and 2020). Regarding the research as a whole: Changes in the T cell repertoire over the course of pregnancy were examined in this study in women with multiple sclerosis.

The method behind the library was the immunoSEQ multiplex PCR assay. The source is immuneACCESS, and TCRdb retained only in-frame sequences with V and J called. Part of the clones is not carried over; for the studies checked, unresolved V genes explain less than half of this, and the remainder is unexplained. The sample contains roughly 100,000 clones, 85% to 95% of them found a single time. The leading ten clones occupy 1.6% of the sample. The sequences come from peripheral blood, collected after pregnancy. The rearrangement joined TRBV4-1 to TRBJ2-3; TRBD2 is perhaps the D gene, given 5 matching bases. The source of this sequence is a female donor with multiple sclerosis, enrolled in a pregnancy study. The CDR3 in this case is CASSQDPATSGNTQYF. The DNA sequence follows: TGCGCCAGCAGCCAAGACCCGGCCACCTCGGGAAATACGCAGTATTTT.